These T cell receptor beta chains were read from a single sample in a study of cytomegalovirus exposure and HLA in healthy donors. The table came from immunoSEQ multiplex PCR; TCRdb's copy has only in-frame clones and leaves some out. The sample consists of tens of thousands of clones, 67% of them appearing once. The sample was PBMCs. The receptor source for this set is a man aged 25-45 years in good health and CMV-seronegative. Both conserved end residues are part of each CDR3. The D gene is left open where the match is weak. Expanded clones get a size class; other rows say once, few or many, or leave the size out.

TGTGCCAGCAGCTTGGTTCGGGCTAGCGGGGGTTCGGAACAAGAGACCCAGTACTTC CASSLVRASGGSEQETQYF TRBV5-4 TRBD2 once TRBJ2-5
TGCGCCAGCAGCTTGACAGAGATAAGCACAGATACGCAGTATTTT CASSLTEISTDTQYF TRBV5-1 . few TRBJ2-3
TGTGCCATCAGTGGAGACAGGGGGAATGAGCAGTTCTTC CAISGDRGNEQFF TRBV10-3 TRBD1 . TRBJ2-1
TGTGCCATCGGTGACGTTCAGTACTTC CAIGDVQYF TRBV10-3 . . TRBJ2-7
TGTGCCAGCAGCTTAGACGAGGCTGATAATTCACCCCTCCACTTT CASSLDEADNSPLHF TRBV7-8 . . TRBJ1-6
TGTGCCAGCAGTTTCCCTGCCGGGACAGCTAATTACGAGCAGTACTTC CASSFPAGTANYEQYF TRBV28 TRBD1 . TRBJ2-7
TGTGCCTTTGCAGGGGACGGGAATCAGCCCCAGCATTTT CAFAGDGNQPQHF TRBV30 . few TRBJ1-5
TGTGCCAGCAGCGCCCTGTACACGAATTCACCCCTCCACTTT CASSALYTNSPLHF TRBV9 . . TRBJ1-6
TGTGCCAGCAGTGACGGGGACTTGGCCCCCTACAATGAGCAGTTCTTC CASSDGDLAPYNEQFF TRBV6-4 . . TRBJ2-1
TGCGCCAGCAGCTTGGAGGTCATTGGGGGGACTCGCGAGCAGTACTTC CASSLEVIGGTREQYF TRBV5-1 . . TRBJ2-7
TGTGCCAGCAATTTTGTCGGTTCTGGACAGTTCAATCAGCCCCAGCATTTT CASNFVGSGQFNQPQHF TRBV28 . once TRBJ1-5
TGTGCCAGCAGTTTAACCTTGAGTGCGAGCAATCAGCCCCAGCATTTT CASSLTLSASNQPQHF TRBV28 . . TRBJ1-5
TGTGCCAGCAGCAAGAGCGGGGGGACGTACGAGCAGTACTTC CASSKSGGTYEQYF TRBV6-5 TRBD2 . TRBJ2-7
TGCAGCGTTACCTTTCAGGGGCTAAACTACGAGCAGTACTTC CSVTFQGLNYEQYF TRBV29-1 . few TRBJ2-7